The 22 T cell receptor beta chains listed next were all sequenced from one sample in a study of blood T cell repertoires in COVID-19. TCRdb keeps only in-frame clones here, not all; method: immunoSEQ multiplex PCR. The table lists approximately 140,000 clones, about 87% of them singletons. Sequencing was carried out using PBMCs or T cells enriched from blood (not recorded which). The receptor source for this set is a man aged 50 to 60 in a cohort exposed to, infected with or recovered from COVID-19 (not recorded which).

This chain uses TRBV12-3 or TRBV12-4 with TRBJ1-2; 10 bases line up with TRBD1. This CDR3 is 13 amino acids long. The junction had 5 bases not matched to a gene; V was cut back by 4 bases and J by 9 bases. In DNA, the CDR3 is TGTGCCAGCAGTTCCGGGACAGGGGCGAGCTACACCTTC. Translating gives CASSSGTGASYTF.

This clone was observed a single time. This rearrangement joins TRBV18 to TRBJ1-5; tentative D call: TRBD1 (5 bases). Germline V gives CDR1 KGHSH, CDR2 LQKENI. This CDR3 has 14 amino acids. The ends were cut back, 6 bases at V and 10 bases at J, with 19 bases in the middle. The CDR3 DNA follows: TGTGCCAGCTCCGCGGGACTGTTAATCAGCCCCCAGCATTTT. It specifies CASSAGLLISPQHF.

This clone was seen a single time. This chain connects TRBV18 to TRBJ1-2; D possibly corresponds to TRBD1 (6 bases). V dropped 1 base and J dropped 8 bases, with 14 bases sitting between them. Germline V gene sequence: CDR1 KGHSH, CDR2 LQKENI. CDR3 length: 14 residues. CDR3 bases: TGTGCCAGCTCACCACGGACAGTTGAGGGGGGCTACACCTTC. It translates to CASSPRTVEGGYTF.

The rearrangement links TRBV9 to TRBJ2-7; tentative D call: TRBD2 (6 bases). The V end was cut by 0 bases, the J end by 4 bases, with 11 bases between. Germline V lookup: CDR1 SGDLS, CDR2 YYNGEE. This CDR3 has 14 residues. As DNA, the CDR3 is TGTGCCAGCAGCGTAGCGGTTAGCGGTTACGAGCAGTACTTC. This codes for CASSVAVSGYEQYF. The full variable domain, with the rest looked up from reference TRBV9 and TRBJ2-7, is DSGVTQTPKHLITATGQRVTLRCSPRSGDLSVYWYQQSLDQGLQFLIQYYNGEERAKGNILERFSAQQFPDLHSELNLSSLELGDSALYFCASSVAVSGYEQYFGPGTRLTVT.

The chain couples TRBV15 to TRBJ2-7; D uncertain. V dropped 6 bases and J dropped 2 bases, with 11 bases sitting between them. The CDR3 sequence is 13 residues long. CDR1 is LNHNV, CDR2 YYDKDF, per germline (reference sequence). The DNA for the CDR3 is TGTGCCACCAGTCCGGGTTTCGCCTACGAGCAGTACTTC. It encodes CATSPGFAYEQYF.

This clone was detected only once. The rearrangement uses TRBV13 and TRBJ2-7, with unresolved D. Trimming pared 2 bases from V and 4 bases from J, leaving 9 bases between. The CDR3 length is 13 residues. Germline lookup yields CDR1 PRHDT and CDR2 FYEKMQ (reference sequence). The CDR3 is CASSLYQDYEQYF. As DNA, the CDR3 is TGTGCCAGCAGCTTATATCAGGATTACGAGCAGTACTTC.

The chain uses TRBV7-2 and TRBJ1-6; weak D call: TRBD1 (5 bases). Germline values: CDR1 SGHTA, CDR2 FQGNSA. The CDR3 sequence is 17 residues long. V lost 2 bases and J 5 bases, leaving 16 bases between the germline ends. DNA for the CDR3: TGTGCCAGCAGCTTATCGAGTGGGGCGGGGAATAATTCACCCCTCCACTTT. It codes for CASSLSSGAGNNSPLHF.

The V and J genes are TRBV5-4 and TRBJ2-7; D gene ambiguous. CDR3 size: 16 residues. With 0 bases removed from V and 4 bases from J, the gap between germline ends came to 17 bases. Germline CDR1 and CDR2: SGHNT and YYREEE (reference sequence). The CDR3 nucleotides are TGTGCCAGCAGCTTGGCCCAGGCATCACCCCCTTACGAGCAGTACTTC. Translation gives CASSLAQASPPYEQYF.

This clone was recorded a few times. CDR3 in DNA: TGTGCCAGCAGTTTAGGGCGCAGGGATGAAGCTTTCTTT. Its translation is CASSLGRRDEAFF. J is TRBJ1-1 and V is TRBV27; D may be TRBD1 (5 bases). V lost 2 bases to trimming and J lost 7 bases, with 11 bases between them. This CDR3 comprises 13 residues. Germline CDR1 and CDR2: MNHEY and SMNVEV (reference sequence).

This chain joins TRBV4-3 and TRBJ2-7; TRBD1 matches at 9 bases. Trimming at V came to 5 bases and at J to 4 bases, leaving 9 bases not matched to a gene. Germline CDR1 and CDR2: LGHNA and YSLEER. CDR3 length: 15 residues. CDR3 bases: TGCGCCAGCAGCTCGGGGACAGGGAGGGGGTACGAGCAGTACTTC. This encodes CASSSGTGRGYEQYF.

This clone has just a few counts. The CDR3 DNA sequence: TGTGCCATCAGTGTCGGCCCCAAGGGAGCCTATGGCTACACCTTC. Residues: CAISVGPKGAYGYTF. V and J are TRBV10-3 and TRBJ1-2, with D hard to call. The CDR3 extends over 15 amino acids. Germline V gene lookup returns CDR1 ENHRY and CDR2 SYGVKD. V lost 4 bases to trimming and J lost 4 bases, with 16 bases between them.

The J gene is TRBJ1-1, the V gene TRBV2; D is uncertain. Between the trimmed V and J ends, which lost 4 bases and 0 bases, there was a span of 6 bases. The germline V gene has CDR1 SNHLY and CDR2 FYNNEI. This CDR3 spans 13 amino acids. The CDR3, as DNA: TGTGCCAGCAGTGTTGGGCTGAACACTGAAGCTTTCTTT. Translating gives CASSVGLNTEAFF.

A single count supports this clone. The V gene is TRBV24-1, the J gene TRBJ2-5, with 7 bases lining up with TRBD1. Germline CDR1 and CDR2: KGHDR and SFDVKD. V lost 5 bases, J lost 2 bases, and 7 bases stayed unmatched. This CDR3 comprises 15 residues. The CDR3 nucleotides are TGTGCCACCAGTGTCCCGGGACAGTCACAAGAGACCCAGTACTTC. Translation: CATSVPGQSQETQYF.

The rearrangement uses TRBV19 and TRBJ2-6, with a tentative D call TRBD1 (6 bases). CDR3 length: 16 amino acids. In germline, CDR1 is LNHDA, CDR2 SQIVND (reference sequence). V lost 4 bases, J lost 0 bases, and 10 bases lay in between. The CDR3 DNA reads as TGTGCCAGTAGTACCCCCAGGGGCTCTGGGGCCAACGTCCTGACTTTC. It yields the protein CASSTPRGSGANVLTF.

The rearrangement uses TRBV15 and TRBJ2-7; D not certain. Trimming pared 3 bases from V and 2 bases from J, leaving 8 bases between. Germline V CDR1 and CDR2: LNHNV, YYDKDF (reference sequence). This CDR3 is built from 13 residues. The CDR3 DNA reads TGTGCCACCAGCAGGGTCACTGCCTACGAGCAGTACTTC. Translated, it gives CATSRVTAYEQYF. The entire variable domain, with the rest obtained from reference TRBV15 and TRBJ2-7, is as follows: DAMVIQNPRYQVTQFGKPVTLSCSQTLNHNVMYWYQQKSSQAPKLLFHYYDKDFNNEADTPDNFQSRRPNTSFCFLDIRSPGLGDTAMYLCATSRVTAYEQYFGPGTRLTVT.

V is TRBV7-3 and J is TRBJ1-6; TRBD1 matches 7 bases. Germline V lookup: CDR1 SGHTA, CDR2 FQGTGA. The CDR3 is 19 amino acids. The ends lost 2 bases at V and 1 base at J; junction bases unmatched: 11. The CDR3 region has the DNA TGTGCCAGCAGCTTACCGGGGGCAGGGGGTTCGTCCTATAATTCACCCCTCCACTTT. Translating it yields CASSLPGAGGSSYNSPLHF.

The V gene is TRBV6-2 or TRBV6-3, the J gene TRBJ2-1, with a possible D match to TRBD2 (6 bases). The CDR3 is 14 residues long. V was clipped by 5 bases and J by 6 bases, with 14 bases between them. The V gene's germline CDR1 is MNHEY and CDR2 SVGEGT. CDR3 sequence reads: CASSVRLAPNEQFF. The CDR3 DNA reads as TGTGCCAGCAGTGTCCGTCTAGCGCCCAATGAGCAGTTCTTC.

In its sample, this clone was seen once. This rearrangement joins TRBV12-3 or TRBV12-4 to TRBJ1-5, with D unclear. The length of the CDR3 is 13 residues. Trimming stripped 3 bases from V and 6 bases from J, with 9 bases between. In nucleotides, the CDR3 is TGTGCCAGCAGTTTGTCCTCGTCTCAGCCCCAGCATTTT. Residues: CASSLSSSQPQHF.

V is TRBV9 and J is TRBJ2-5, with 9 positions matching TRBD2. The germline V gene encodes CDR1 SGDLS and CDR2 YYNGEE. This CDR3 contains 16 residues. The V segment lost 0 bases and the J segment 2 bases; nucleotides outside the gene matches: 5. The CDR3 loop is CASSVAGGGGQETQYF. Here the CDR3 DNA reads TGTGCCAGCAGCGTAGCTGGCGGGGGGGGGCAAGAGACCCAGTACTTC.

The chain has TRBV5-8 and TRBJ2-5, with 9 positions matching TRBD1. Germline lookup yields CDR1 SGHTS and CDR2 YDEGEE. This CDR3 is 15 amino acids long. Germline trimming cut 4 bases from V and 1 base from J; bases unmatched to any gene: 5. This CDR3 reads CASSRTGGFQETQYF. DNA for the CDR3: TGTGCCAGCAGCCGTACAGGGGGCTTCCAAGAGACCCAGTACTTC.

The CDR3 region has the DNA TGTGCCATCAGTGAGTTTCAGGGGGCCGGGGAGCTGTTTTTT. Translated: CAISEFQGAGELFF. The chain is built from TRBV10-3 and TRBJ2-2, with 7 bases identical to TRBD1. The CDR3 loop spans 14 amino acids. Germline CDR1 ENHRY, CDR2 SYGVKD. With V trimmed by 1 base and J by 6 bases, 2 bases remained unmatched.

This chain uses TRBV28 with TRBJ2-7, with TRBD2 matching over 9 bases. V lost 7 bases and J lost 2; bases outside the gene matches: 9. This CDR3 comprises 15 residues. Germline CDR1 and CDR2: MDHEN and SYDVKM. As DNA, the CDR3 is TGTGCCAGCACCTTCCTGACTAGCGGTACCTACGAGCAGTACTTC. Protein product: CASTFLTSGTYEQYF. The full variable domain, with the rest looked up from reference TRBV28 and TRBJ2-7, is DVKVTQSSRYLVKRTGEKVFLECVQDMDHENMFWYRQDPGLGLRLIYFSYDVKMKEKGDIPEGYSVSREKKERFSLILESASTNQTSMYLCASTFLTSGTYEQYFGPGTRLTVT.